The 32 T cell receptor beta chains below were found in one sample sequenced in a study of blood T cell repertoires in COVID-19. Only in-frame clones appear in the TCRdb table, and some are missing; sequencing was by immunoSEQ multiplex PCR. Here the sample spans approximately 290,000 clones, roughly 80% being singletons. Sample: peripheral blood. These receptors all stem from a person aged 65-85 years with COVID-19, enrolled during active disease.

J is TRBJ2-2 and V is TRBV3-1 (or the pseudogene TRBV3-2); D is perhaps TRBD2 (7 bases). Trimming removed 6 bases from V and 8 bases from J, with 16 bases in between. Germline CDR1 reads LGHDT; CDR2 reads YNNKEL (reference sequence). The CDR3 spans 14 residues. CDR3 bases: TGTGCCAGCAGTTTCGGGGGGCTTTCTGGGGAGCTGTTTTTT. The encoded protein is CASSFGGLSGELFF.

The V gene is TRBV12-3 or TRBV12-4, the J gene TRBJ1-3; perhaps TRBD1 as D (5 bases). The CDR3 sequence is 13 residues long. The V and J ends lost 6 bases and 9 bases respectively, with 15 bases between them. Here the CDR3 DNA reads TGTGCCAGCAGAATCCCTCGCGGGGGCACCATATATTTT. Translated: CASRIPRGGTIYF.

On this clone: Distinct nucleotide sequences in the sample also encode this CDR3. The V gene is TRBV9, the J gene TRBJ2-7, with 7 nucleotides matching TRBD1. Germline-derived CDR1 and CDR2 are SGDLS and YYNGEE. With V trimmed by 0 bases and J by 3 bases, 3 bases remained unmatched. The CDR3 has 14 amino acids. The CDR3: CASSVAGTDYEQYF. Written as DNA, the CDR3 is TGTGCCAGCAGCGTAGCTGGGACAGACTACGAGCAGTACTTC.

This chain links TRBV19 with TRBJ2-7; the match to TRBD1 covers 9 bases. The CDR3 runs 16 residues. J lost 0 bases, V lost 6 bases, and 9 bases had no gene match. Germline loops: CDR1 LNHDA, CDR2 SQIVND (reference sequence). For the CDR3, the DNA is TGTGCCAGTAGGAGCGCCGGGACAGGGATCTCCTACGAGCAGTACTTC. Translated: CASRSAGTGISYEQYF.

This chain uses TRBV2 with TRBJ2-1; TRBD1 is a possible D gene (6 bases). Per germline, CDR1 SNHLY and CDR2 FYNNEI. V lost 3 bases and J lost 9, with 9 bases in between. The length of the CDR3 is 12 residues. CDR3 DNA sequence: TGTGCCAGCAGTGAGGACAGATTTGAGCAGTTCTTC. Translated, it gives CASSEDRFEQFF.

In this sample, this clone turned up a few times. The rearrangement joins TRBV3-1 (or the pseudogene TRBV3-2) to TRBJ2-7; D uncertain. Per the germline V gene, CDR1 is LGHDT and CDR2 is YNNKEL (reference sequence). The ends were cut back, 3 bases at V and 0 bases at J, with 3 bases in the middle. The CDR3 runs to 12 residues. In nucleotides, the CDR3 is TGTGCCAGCAGCCATAGCTCCTACGAGCAGTACTTC. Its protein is CASSHSSYEQYF.

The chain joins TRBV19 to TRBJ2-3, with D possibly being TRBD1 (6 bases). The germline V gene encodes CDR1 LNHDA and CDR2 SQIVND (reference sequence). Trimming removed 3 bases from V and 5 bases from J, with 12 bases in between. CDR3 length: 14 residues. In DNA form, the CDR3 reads TGTGCCAGTAGTATGGGCAGGGGTTTAGATACGCAGTATTTT. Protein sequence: CASSMGRGLDTQYF. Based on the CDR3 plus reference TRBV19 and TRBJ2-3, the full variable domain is DGGITQSPKYLFRKEGQNVTLSCEQNLNHDAMYWYRQDPGQGLRLIYYSQIVNDFQKGDIAEGYSVSREKKESFPLTVTSAQKNPTAFYLCASSMGRGLDTQYFGPGTRLTVL.

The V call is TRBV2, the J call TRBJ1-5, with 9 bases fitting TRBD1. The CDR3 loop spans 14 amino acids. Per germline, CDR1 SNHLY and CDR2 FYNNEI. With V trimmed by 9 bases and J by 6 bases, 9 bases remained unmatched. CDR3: CARGGQGKGQPQHF. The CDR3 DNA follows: TGTGCCAGGGGGGGACAGGGTAAGGGTCAGCCCCAGCATTTT.

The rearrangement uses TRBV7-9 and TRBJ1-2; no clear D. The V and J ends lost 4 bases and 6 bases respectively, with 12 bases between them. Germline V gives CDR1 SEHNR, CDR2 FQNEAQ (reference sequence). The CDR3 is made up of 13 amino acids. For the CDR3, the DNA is TGTGCCAGCAGCTCGGGGAGGGTGGATGGCTACACCTTC. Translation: CASSSGRVDGYTF.

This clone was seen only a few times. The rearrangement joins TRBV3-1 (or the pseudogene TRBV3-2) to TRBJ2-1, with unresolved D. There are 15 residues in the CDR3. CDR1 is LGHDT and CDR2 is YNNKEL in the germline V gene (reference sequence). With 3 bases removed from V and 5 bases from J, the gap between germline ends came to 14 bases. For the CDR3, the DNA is TGTGCCAGCAGCCAGGCTCAATTGCCCCACAATGAGCAGTTCTTC. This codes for CASSQAQLPHNEQFF.

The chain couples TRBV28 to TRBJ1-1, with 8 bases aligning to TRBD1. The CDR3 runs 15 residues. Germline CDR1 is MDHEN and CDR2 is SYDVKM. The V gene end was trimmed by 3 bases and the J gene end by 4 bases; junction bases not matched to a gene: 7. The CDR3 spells CASSLPRGQATEAFF. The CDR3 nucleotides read TGTGCCAGCAGTTTGCCCAGGGGGCAAGCCACTGAAGCTTTCTTT.

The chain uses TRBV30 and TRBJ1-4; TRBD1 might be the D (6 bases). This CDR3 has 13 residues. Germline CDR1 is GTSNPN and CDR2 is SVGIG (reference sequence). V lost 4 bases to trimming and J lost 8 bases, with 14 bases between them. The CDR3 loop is CAWIQGRGEKLFF. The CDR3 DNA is TGTGCCTGGATCCAGGGGAGGGGAGAAAAACTGTTTTTT.

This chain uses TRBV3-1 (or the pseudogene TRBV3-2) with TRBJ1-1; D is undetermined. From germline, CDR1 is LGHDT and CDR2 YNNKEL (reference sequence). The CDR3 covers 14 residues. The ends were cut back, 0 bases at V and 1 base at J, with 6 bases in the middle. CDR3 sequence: CASSQDDKNTEAFF. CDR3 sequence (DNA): TGTGCCAGCAGCCAAGATGACAAGAACACTGAAGCTTTCTTT.

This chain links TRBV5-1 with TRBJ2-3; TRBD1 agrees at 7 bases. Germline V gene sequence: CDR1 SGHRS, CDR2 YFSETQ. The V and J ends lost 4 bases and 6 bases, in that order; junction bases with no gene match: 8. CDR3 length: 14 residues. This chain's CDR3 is CASSGETGRDTQYF. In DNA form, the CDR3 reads TGCGCCAGCAGCGGGGAGACAGGGCGGGATACGCAGTATTTT.

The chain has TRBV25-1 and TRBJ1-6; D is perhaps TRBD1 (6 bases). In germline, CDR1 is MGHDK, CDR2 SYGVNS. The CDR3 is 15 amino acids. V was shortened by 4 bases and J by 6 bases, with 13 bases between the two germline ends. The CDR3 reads CASSVQDRINSPLHF. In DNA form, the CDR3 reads TGTGCCAGCAGTGTCCAGGACAGAATTAATTCACCCCTCCACTTT.

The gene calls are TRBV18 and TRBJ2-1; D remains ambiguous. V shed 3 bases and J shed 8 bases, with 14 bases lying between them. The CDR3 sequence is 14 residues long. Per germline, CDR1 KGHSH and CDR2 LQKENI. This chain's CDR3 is CASSPPRGTHEQFF. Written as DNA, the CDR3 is TGTGCCAGCTCACCCCCCCGCGGCACCCATGAGCAGTTCTTC.

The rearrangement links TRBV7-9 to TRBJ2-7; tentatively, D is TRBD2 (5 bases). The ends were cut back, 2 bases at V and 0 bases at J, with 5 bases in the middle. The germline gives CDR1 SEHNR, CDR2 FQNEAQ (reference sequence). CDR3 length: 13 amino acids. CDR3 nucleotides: TGTGCCAGCAGCTTACGGGACTCCTACGAGCAGTACTTC. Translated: CASSLRDSYEQYF.

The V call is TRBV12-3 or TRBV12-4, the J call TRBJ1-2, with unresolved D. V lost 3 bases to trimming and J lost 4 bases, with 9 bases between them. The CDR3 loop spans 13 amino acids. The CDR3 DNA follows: TGTGCCAGCAGTTTTACTGCGAGCTATGGCTACACCTTC. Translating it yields CASSFTASYGYTF.

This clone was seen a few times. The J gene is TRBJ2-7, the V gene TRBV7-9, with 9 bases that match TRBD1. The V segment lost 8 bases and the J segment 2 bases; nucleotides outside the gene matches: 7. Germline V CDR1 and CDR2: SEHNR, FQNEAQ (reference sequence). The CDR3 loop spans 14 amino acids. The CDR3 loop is CASEGTGRAYEQYF. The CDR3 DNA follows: TGTGCCAGCGAGGGGACAGGGCGAGCCTACGAGCAGTACTTC. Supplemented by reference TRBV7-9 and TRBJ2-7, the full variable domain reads DTGVSQNPRHKITKRGQNVTFRCDPISEHNRLYWYRQTLGQGPEFLTYFQNEAQLEKSRLLSDRFSAERPKGSFSTLEIQRTEQGDSAMYLCASEGTGRAYEQYFGPGTRLTVT.

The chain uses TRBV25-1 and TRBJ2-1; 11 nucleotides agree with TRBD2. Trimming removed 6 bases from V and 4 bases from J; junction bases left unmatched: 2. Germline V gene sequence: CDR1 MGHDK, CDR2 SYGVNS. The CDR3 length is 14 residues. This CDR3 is CASRTSGGYNEQFF. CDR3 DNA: TGTGCCAGCAGAACTAGCGGGGGTTACAATGAGCAGTTCTTC.

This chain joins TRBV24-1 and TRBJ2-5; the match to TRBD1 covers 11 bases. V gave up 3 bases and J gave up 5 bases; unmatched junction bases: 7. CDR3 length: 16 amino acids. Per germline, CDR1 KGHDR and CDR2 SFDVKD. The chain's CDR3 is CATSDPGQGDAETQYF. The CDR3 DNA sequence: TGTGCCACCAGTGATCCGGGACAGGGGGACGCGGAGACCCAGTACTTC.

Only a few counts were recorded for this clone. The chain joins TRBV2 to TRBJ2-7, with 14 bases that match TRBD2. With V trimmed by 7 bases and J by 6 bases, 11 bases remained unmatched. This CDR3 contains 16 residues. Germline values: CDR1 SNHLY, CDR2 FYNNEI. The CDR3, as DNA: TGTGCCAGCACTGGGGGACTAGCGGGAGACAAGGGCGAGCAGTACTTC. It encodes CASTGGLAGDKGEQYF.

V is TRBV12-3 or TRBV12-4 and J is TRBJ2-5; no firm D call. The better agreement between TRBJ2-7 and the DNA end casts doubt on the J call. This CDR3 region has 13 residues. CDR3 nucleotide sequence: TGTGCCAGCAGTTCCTTTTTGGGCTACGAGCAGTACTTC. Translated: CASSSFLGYEQYF.

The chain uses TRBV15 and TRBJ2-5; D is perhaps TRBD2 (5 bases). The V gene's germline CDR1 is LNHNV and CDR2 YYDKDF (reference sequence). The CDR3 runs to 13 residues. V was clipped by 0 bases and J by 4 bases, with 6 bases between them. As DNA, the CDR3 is TGTGCCACCAGCAGAGATCGGGGAGAGACCCAGTACTTC. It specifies CATSRDRGETQYF.

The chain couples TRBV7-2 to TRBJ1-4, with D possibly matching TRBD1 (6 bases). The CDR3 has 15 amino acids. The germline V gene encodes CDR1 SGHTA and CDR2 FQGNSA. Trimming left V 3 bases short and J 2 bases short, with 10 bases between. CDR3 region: CASSFRGGTNEKLFF. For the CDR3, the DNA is TGTGCCAGCAGCTTCCGGGGGGGCACTAATGAAAAACTGTTTTTT.

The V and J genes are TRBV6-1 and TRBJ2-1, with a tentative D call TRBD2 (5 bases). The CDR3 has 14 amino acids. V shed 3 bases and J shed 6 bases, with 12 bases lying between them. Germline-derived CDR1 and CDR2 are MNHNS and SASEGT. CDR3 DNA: TGTGCCAGCAGTGACAGGCCAGGAGGCAATGAGCAGTTCTTC. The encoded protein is CASSDRPGGNEQFF.

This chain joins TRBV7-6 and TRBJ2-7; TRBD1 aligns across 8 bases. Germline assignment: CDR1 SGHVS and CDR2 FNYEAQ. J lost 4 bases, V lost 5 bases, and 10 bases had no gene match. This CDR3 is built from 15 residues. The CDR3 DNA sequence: TGTGCCAGCAGCAAACAGGGGGGCCAAATATACGAGCAGTACTTC. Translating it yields CASSKQGGQIYEQYF.

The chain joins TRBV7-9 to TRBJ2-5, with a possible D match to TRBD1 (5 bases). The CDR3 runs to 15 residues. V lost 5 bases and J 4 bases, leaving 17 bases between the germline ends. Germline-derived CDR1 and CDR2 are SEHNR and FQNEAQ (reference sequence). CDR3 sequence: CASSDRSGRVETQYF. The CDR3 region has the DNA TGTGCCAGCAGCGATCGAAGTGGCAGGGTAGAGACCCAGTACTTC.

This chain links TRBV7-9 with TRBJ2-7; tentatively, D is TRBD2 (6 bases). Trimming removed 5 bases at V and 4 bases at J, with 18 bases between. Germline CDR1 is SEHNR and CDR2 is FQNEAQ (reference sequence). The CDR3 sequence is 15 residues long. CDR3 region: CASSLVGGLLYEQYF. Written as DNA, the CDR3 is TGTGCCAGCAGCCTAGTGGGGGGACTGTTATACGAGCAGTACTTC.

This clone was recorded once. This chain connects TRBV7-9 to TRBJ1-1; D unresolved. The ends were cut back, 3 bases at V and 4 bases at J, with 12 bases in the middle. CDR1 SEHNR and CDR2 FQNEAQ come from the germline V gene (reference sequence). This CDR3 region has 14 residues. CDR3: CASSFQDGSTEAFF. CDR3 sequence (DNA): TGTGCCAGCAGCTTCCAGGACGGGAGCACTGAAGCTTTCTTT.

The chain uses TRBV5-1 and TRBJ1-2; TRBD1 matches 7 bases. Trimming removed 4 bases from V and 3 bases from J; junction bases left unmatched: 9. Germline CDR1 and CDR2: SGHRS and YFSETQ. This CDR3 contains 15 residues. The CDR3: CASSEGQPVDYGYTF. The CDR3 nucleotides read TGCGCCAGCAGCGAGGGACAGCCCGTTGACTATGGCTACACCTTC.

CDR3 nucleotides: TGTGCCAGCAGCTTACGACAGGTTGATTCACCCCTCCACTTT. This codes for CASSLRQVDSPLHF. The chain couples TRBV7-6 to TRBJ1-6, with D perhaps TRBD1 (6 bases). Germline V gene lookup returns CDR1 SGHVS and CDR2 FNYEAQ. The CDR3 is 14 amino acids. The ends were cut back, 2 bases at V and 8 bases at J, with 10 bases in the middle.